These T cell receptor beta chains were read from a single sample in a study of T cells in Graves' hyperthyroidism and ophthalmopathy. One entry per CDR3 protein, called by TCRdb with MiXCR from the multiplex PCR reads. Of about 400,000 distinct CDR3 sequences in the sample, more than 14% are singletons; the top ten hold roughly 21%. Sequencing input: blood. All receptors derive from a woman in her twenties or thirties with Graves' ophthalmopathy. Both conserved end residues are part of each CDR3. Each record gives: clone size, V gene, J gene, D gene, CDR3 DNA, CDR3 protein. A D gene is named only where the DNA matches it firmly. Clone size is not always given. Where it is, it says once, few, many or a class for expanded clones.

clone size: few
V gene: TRBV20-1
J gene: TRBJ1-1
D gene: .
CDR3 DNA: TGCAGTGCTAGATCGCGGGGTTGGAACACTGAAGCTTTCTTT
CDR3 protein: CSARSRGWNTEAFF

clone size: many
V gene: TRBV20-1
J gene: TRBJ2-3
D gene: .
CDR3 DNA: TGCAGTGCTAGACCTAATGATGTAGGCTTTGGGTTAGATACGCAGTATTTT
CDR3 protein: CSARPNDVGFGLDTQYF

clone size: .
V gene: TRBV19
J gene: TRBJ1-2
D gene: TRBD1
CDR3 DNA: TGTGCCAGTTACCGGGACAGCCCTTCCTTTGGCTACACCTTC
CDR3 protein: CASYRDSPSFGYTF

clone size: few
V gene: TRBV14
J gene: TRBJ1-3
D gene: .
CDR3 DNA: TGTGCCAGCAGAACCTCGGGGGGCGCGAATGGAAACACCATATATTTT
CDR3 protein: CASRTSGGANGNTIYF

clone size: many
V gene: TRBV7-8
J gene: TRBJ2-3
D gene: TRBD2
CDR3 DNA: TGTGCCAGCAGCTTATTCGGCGGGGGGGCGACAGATACGCAGTATTTT
CDR3 protein: CASSLFGGGATDTQYF

clone size: many
V gene: TRBV9
J gene: TRBJ2-3
D gene: TRBD2
CDR3 DNA: TGTGCCAGCAGCGTAGGACTAGCGGGGAGAACAGATACGCAGTATTTT
CDR3 protein: CASSVGLAGRTDTQYF

clone size: many
V gene: TRBV7-2
J gene: TRBJ2-5
D gene: .
CDR3 DNA: TGTGCCAGCAGGTCCCAGACCAGTGGTGAGACCCAGTACTTC
CDR3 protein: CASRSQTSGETQYF

clone size: many
V gene: TRBV19
J gene: TRBJ1-1
D gene: .
CDR3 DNA: TGTGCCAGTAGTAACGGGTACAGAGAGAACACTGAAGCTTTCTTT
CDR3 protein: CASSNGYRENTEAFF

clone size: few
V gene: TRBV19
J gene: TRBJ1-2
D gene: .
CDR3 DNA: TGTGCCAGTAGTCTAGTGGCGGGGAATAACTATGGCTACACCTTC
CDR3 protein: CASSLVAGNNYGYTF

clone size: many
V gene: TRBV5-1
J gene: TRBJ2-7
D gene: .
CDR3 DNA: TGTGCCAGCAGCTTAGAGGGGGAGCAGTACTTC
CDR3 protein: CASSLEGEQYF

clone size: few
V gene: TRBV3-1
J gene: TRBJ2-7
D gene: TRBD2
CDR3 DNA: TGTGCCAGCAACCCGGGGGGGGCAAAGGGGGGCGAGCAGTACTTC
CDR3 protein: CASNPGGAKGGEQYF

clone size: .
V gene: TRBV6-1
J gene: TRBJ1-5
D gene: TRBD1
CDR3 DNA: TGTGCCAGCAGGGGGGACAGGGAAGGGAATCAGCCCCAGCATTTT
CDR3 protein: CASRGDREGNQPQHF

clone size: few
V gene: TRBV19
J gene: TRBJ1-1
D gene: .
CDR3 DNA: TGTGCCAGTAGGCTCCGGTCGTACACTGAAGCTTTCTTT
CDR3 protein: CASRLRSYTEAFF

clone size: .
V gene: TRBV11-3
J gene: TRBJ2-7
D gene: TRBD1
CDR3 DNA: TGTGCCAGCAGCCTGGGGCAGGGGGCCGACGAGCAGTACTTC
CDR3 protein: CASSLGQGADEQYF

clone size: few
V gene: TRBV12-5
J gene: TRBJ2-1
D gene: TRBD1
CDR3 DNA: TGTGCTAGTGGTCGGGACAGGGTATCCTACAATGAGCAGTTCTTC
CDR3 protein: CASGRDRVSYNEQFF

clone size: many
V gene: TRBV7-9
J gene: TRBJ2-1
D gene: TRBD2
CDR3 DNA: TGTGCCAGCAGCCCCCTCCCCGGGACTAGCGTCAATGAGCAGTTCTTC
CDR3 protein: CASSPLPGTSVNEQFF

clone size: many
V gene: TRBV2
J gene: TRBJ2-7
D gene: TRBD2
CDR3 DNA: TGTGCCAGCTGGGGGACTAGCGGGGAAACCCATAGACCCTACGAGCAGTACTTC
CDR3 protein: CASWGTSGETHRPYEQYF

clone size: few
V gene: TRBV6-1
J gene: TRBJ1-2
D gene: .
CDR3 DNA: TGTGCCAGCAGTAATCGCGGGACACATACCCCCAATAACTATGGCTACACCTTC
CDR3 protein: CASSNRGTHTPNNYGYTF

clone size: .
V gene: TRBV14
J gene: TRBJ1-1
D gene: .
CDR3 DNA: TGTGCCAGCAGCCAGGTTACAGGGCGGCACACTGAAGCTTTCTTT
CDR3 protein: CASSQVTGRHTEAFF

clone size: .
V gene: TRBV11-2
J gene: TRBJ1-1
D gene: .
CDR3 DNA: TGTGCCAGTTTCGGCTCGAACACTGAAGCTTTCTTT
CDR3 protein: CASFGSNTEAFF

clone size: many
V gene: TRBV27
J gene: TRBJ1-6
D gene: .
CDR3 DNA: TGTGCCAGCAGTTTGAGAGGGTCACCCCTCCACTTT
CDR3 protein: CASSLRGSPLHF

clone size: many
V gene: TRBV30
J gene: TRBJ1-1
D gene: .
CDR3 DNA: TGTGCCTGGAGGCCAACACAGGACACTGAAGCTTTCTTT
CDR3 protein: CAWRPTQDTEAFF

clone size: many
V gene: TRBV20-1
J gene: TRBJ2-7
D gene: .
CDR3 DNA: TGCAGTGCTAAACAGAGTCCTATCTACGAGCAGTACTTC
CDR3 protein: CSAKQSPIYEQYF

clone size: .
V gene: TRBV3-1
J gene: TRBJ2-1
D gene: TRBD2
CDR3 DNA: TGTGCCAGCAGCCAAGTGGTAGCGGGGGGGCTTGGCTACAATGAGCAGTTCTTC
CDR3 protein: CASSQVVAGGLGYNEQFF

clone size: few
V gene: TRBV5-1
J gene: TRBJ2-7
D gene: .
CDR3 DNA: TGCGCCAGCAGCTCGAGGTTGGGTCCCAGCTACGAGCAGTACTTC
CDR3 protein: CASSSRLGPSYEQYF

clone size: many
V gene: TRBV27
J gene: TRBJ2-7
D gene: .
CDR3 DNA: TGTGCCAGCAGCCCCGGGACTTACATCGAGCAGTACTTC
CDR3 protein: CASSPGTYIEQYF

clone size: few
V gene: TRBV12-3/TRBV12-4
J gene: TRBJ2-5
D gene: TRBD2
CDR3 DNA: TGTGCCAGCAGTTTAGGGGGGGGACAGACCCAGTACTTC
CDR3 protein: CASSLGGGQTQYF

clone size: many
V gene: TRBV18
J gene: TRBJ1-1
D gene: .
CDR3 DNA: TGTGCCAGCTCACCAAAGGAAATGAACACTGAAGCTTTCTTT
CDR3 protein: CASSPKEMNTEAFF

clone size: many
V gene: TRBV28
J gene: TRBJ1-1
D gene: .
CDR3 DNA: TGTGCCAGCAGCGAAATAGATTTTCCTGAAGCTTTCTTT
CDR3 protein: CASSEIDFPEAFF

clone size: many
V gene: TRBV6-1
J gene: TRBJ1-2
D gene: .
CDR3 DNA: TGTGCCAGCAGTAGGCGACCGGGGGTGCTTCAAGCTCCTAACTATGGCTACACCTTC
CDR3 protein: CASSRRPGVLQAPNYGYTF

clone size: many
V gene: TRBV12-3/TRBV12-4
J gene: TRBJ1-2
D gene: .
CDR3 DNA: TGTGCCAGCAGTTTAAGACAGCACTATGGCTACACCTTC
CDR3 protein: CASSLRQHYGYTF

clone size: few
V gene: TRBV5-6
J gene: TRBJ2-2
D gene: .
CDR3 DNA: TGTGCCAGCAGCTTGCTAGGGACTCCCGCCGGGGAGCTGTTTTTT
CDR3 protein: CASSLLGTPAGELFF

clone size: few
V gene: TRBV20-1
J gene: TRBJ2-5
D gene: TRBD2
CDR3 DNA: TGCAGTGCTCGGACTAGCGGGGGGGCCCTCCAAGAGACCCAGTACTTC
CDR3 protein: CSARTSGGALQETQYF

clone size: many
V gene: TRBV27
J gene: TRBJ1-5
D gene: TRBD1
CDR3 DNA: TGTGCCAGCAGTCGGACAGGGGAACATAGCAATCAGCCCCAGCATTTT
CDR3 protein: CASSRTGEHSNQPQHF